What follows are 10 T cell receptor beta chains derived from one specimen sequenced in a study of PD-1 blockade in classical Hodgkin lymphoma. The protocol was immunoSEQ multiplex PCR, while the TCRdb copy is restricted to in-frame clones and leaves out a portion. The repertoire has 21,000 or so clones, 80% of them found once; the top ten carry about a sixth. Each and every patient relapsed after autologous stem cell transplantation, and patients got differing brentuximab vedotin exposure. The starting material was peripheral blood mononuclear cells (PBMCs), obtained before the second cycle of nivolumab. The receptors originated from a human donor with classical Hodgkin lymphoma.

The rearrangement links TRBV7-9 to TRBJ2-2, with a tentative D call TRBD1 (6 bases). The CDR3 length is 16 residues. Germline CDR1 SEHNR, CDR2 FQNEAQ (reference sequence). V was trimmed by 4 bases and J by 1 base, leaving 13 bases between them. The CDR3 spells CASSWDGGLNTGELFF. The DNA of the CDR3 is TGTGCCAGCAGCTGGGATGGGGGCTTGAACACCGGGGAGCTGTTTTTT.

The rearrangement joins TRBV5-1 to TRBJ1-1; no firm D call. Trimming shortened V by 0 bases and J by 0 bases, and 6 bases separated the two germline ends. The CDR3 is 14 residues long. Germline V CDR1 and CDR2: SGHRS, YFSETQ. Here the CDR3 DNA reads TGCGCCAGCAGCTTGGCCAGCCTGAACACTGAAGCTTTCTTT. It is translated as CASSLASLNTEAFF.

This clone was observed a few times. V usage is TRBV19 and J usage is TRBJ1-1; unclear D gene. The length of the CDR3 is 13 residues. V was shortened by 3 bases and J by 7 bases, with 12 bases between the two germline ends. CDR1 LNHDA and CDR2 SQIVND come from the germline V gene (reference sequence). CDR3 amino acids: CASSIVLRNEAFF. The CDR3 nucleotides read TGTGCCAGTAGTATCGTGTTGAGGAATGAAGCTTTCTTT.

V gene TRBV2 combines with J gene TRBJ2-7, with no clear D. The germline V gene encodes CDR1 SNHLY and CDR2 FYNNEI. V was pared by 3 bases and J by 13 bases, with 19 bases between. The CDR3 has 13 residues. The CDR3 reads CASSDRTPVVPYF. CDR3 DNA: TGTGCCAGCAGTGATAGGACGCCCGTAGTTCCATACTTC.

V and J are TRBV11-2 and TRBJ1-1, with 10 bases aligning to TRBD1. Germline CDR1 reads SGHAT; CDR2 reads FQNNGV. This CDR3 is 17 amino acids long. V dropped 3 bases and J dropped 4; count of bases not matched to a gene: 11. CDR3 amino acids: CASSFTTKGQGTTEAFF. The CDR3 DNA sequence: TGTGCCAGCAGCTTCACGACAAAGGGACAGGGGACCACTGAAGCTTTCTTT.

The V and J genes are TRBV6-1 and TRBJ2-1, with 7 bases fitting TRBD1. The CDR3 length is 16 residues. The trim removed 1 base at V and 9 bases at J, leaving 12 bases unmatched. Germline CDR1 and CDR2: MNHNS and SASEGT. The CDR3: CASSEVRGQTGREQFF. The CDR3 coding sequence is TGTGCCAGCAGTGAAGTTAGGGGACAGACCGGTCGTGAGCAGTTCTTC.

The V call is TRBV2, the J call TRBJ2-1; TRBD2 is a possible D gene (6 bases). The CDR3 loop spans 17 amino acids. Germline values: CDR1 SNHLY, CDR2 FYNNEI. Deletions cut 5 bases from V and 0 bases from J, with 17 bases between. This chain's CDR3 is CASSTEAGRSSYNEQFF. Here the CDR3 DNA reads TGTGCCAGCAGTACAGAAGCGGGCAGGAGCTCCTACAATGAGCAGTTCTTC.

This sequence joins TRBV19 and TRBJ1-5; D is uncertain. The V end was cut by 3 bases, the J end by 4 bases, with 16 bases between. This CDR3 contains 16 residues. The germline gives CDR1 LNHDA, CDR2 SQIVND (reference sequence). The DNA for the CDR3 is TGTGCCAGTAGTATTGGGGTGGGTCCTTATAATCAGCCCCAGCATTTT. Translation: CASSIGVGPYNQPQHF.

The chain is built from TRBV2 and TRBJ1-2, with no clear D. The CDR3 has 14 residues. CDR1 is SNHLY, CDR2 FYNNEI, per germline. V lost 8 bases to trimming and J lost 4 bases, with 17 bases between them. CDR3 coding DNA: TGTGCCAGCTCAAGCCCGATCCGTGGCTATGGCTACACCTTC. The encoded protein is CASSSPIRGYGYTF.

The J gene is TRBJ2-7, the V gene TRBV18; D is ambiguous. The CDR3 totals 12 residues. V lost 1 base to trimming and J lost 4 bases, with 5 bases between them. Germline CDR1 KGHSH, CDR2 LQKENI. CDR3 DNA: TGTGCCAGCTCACCACAGAATTACGAGCAGTACTTC. Its protein product is CASSPQNYEQYF.